These T cell receptor beta chains were read from a single sample in a study of blood T cell repertoires in COVID-19. Profiling relied on immunoSEQ multiplex PCR, and the TCRdb table lists in-frame clones only, not all of them. The sample has some 300,000 clones; almost 90% are singletons. The source material was PBMCs or T cells enriched from blood (not recorded which). These receptors came from a young woman with acute COVID-19. Both conserved end residues are part of each CDR3. Each record gives: clone size, J gene, D gene, V gene, CDR3 DNA, CDR3 protein. The D gene is left open where the match is weak. A clone size is listed for some rows: how often the clone was seen (once, few, many), or a class if it is expanded.

few	TRBJ1-5	TRBD1	TRBV30	TGTGCCTGGACCAAAGGACAGGGCAATCAGCCCCAGCATTTT	CAWTKGQGNQPQHF
.	TRBJ1-2	TRBD1	TRBV12-3/TRBV12-4	TGTGCCAGCGATGGGGACAGCTATGGCTACACCTTC	CASDGDSYGYTF
.	TRBJ2-7	TRBD1	TRBV2	TGTGCCAGCGGGACAGGACCATCATATGACTACGAGCAGTACTTC	CASGTGPSYDYEQYF
.	TRBJ1-1	.	TRBV7-9	TGTGCCAGCAGCTTCCCCCGGTCCCGCTCCACTGAAGCTTTCTTT	CASSFPRSRSTEAFF
.	TRBJ1-2	TRBD1	TRBV18	TGTGCCAGCTCACCCAGAGCAGGGGGAAGATATGGCTACACCTTC	CASSPRAGGRYGYTF
.	TRBJ2-7	TRBD1	TRBV11-3	TGTGCCAGCAGCTTAGCCGGACAGGTTTACTCCTACGAGCAGTACTTC	CASSLAGQVYSYEQYF
few	TRBJ1-1	.	TRBV5-1	TGCGCCAGCAGCCGGAACAGGGAAATCAAAGCTTTCTTT	CASSRNREIKAFF
.	TRBJ2-7	.	TRBV11-3	TGTGCCAGCAGCCCCGAGGACAGTTCCTACGAGCAGTACTTC	CASSPEDSSYEQYF
.	TRBJ2-3	TRBD2	TRBV28	TGTGCCAGCAGTGATCCGGGACTAGGGGTTCCAGGTACGCAGTATTTT	CASSDPGLGVPGTQYF
.	TRBJ1-6	.	TRBV25-1	TGTGCCAGCTCCCACGGGTTCTCAGTTTCACCCCTCCACTTT	CASSHGFSVSPLHF
.	TRBJ2-7	.	TRBV28	TGTGCCAGCATCAACCCCCAGATATACGAGCAGTACTTC	CASINPQIYEQYF
.	TRBJ2-2	.	TRBV7-9	TGTGCCAGCAGCTTAATGGGGGGATCCGGGGAGCTGTTTTTT	CASSLMGGSGELFF
few	TRBJ1-5	.	TRBV6-5	TGTGCCAGCAGTTACGATCCCCTTCAGGGGCAGCCCCAGCATTTT	CASSYDPLQGQPQHF
.	TRBJ1-1	TRBD1	TRBV18	TGTGCCAGCTCAGCGGGACAGACAAACACTGAAGCTTTCTTT	CASSAGQTNTEAFF
once	TRBJ2-1	TRBD1	TRBV10-3	TGTGCCATCGGATTAATGGCCGGACAGGACAATGAGCAGTTCTTC	CAIGLMAGQDNEQFF
.	TRBJ2-7	TRBD2	TRBV24-1	TGTGCCACCAGTGATTCCGGGACTAGCGGTGTCTACGAGCAGTACTTC	CATSDSGTSGVYEQYF
.	TRBJ1-1	.	TRBV7-6	TGTGCCAGCAGCAATACAGGGTCCGAAGCTTTCTTT	CASSNTGSEAFF